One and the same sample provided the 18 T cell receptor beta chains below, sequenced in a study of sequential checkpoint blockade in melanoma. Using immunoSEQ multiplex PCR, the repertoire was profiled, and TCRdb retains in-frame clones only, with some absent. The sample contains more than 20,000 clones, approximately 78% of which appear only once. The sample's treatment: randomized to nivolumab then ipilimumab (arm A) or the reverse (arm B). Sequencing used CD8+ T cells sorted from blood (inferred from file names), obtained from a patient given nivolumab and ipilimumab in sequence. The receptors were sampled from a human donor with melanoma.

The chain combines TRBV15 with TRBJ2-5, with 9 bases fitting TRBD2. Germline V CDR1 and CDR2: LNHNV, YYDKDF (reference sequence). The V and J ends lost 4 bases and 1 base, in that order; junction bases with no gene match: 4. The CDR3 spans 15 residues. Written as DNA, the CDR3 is TGTGCCACCAGCACTAGCGGGATCTTCCAAGAGACCCAGTACTTC. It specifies CATSTSGIFQETQYF. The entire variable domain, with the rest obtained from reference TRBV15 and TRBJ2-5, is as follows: DAMVIQNPRYQVTQFGKPVTLSCSQTLNHNVMYWYQQKSSQAPKLLFHYYDKDFNNEADTPDNFQSRRPNTSFCFLDIRSPGLGDTAMYLCATSTSGIFQETQYFGPGTRLLVL.

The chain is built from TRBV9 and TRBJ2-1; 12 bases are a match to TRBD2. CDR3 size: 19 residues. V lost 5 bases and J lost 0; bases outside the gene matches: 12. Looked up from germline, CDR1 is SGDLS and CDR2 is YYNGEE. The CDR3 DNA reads TGTGCCAGCAGTGGGACGGGACTAGCGGGTTCTTACTCCTACAATGAGCAGTTCTTC. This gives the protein CASSGTGLAGSYSYNEQFF. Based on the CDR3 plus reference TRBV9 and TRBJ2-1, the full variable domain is DSGVTQTPKHLITATGQRVTLRCSPRSGDLSVYWYQQSLDQGLQFLIQYYNGEERAKGNILERFSAQQFPDLHSELNLSSLELGDSALYFCASSGTGLAGSYSYNEQFFGPGTRLTVL.

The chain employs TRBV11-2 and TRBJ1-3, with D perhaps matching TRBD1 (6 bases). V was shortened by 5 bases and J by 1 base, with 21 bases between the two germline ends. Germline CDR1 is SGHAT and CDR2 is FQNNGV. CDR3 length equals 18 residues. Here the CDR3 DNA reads TGTGCCAGCAGCGGGGGGGCTGGACAGACCGTTTCTGGAAACACCATATATTTT. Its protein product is CASSGGAGQTVSGNTIYF. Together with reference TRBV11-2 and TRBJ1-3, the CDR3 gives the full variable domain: EAGVAQSPRYKIIEKRQSVAFWCNPISGHATLYWYQQILGQGPKLLIQFQNNGVVDDSQLPKDRFSAERLKGVDSTLKIQPAKLEDSAVYLCASSGGAGQTVSGNTIYFGEGSWLTVV.

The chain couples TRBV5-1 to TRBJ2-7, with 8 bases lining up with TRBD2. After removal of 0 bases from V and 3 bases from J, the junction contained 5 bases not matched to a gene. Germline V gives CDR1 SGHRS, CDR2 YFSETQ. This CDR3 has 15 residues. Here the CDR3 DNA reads TGCGCCAGCAGCTTGGAACTAGCGGAAAGCTACGAGCAGTACTTC. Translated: CASSLELAESYEQYF.

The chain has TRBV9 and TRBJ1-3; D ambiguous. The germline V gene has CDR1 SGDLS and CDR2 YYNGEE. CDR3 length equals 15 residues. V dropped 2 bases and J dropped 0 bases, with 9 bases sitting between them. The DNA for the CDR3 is TGTGCCAGCAGCGTCCTCCCTAGCTCTGGAAACACCATATATTTT. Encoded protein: CASSVLPSSGNTIYF.

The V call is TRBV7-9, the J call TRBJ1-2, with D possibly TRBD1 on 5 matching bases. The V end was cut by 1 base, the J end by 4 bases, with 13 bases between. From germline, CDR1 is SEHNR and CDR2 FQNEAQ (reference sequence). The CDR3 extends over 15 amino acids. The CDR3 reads CASSLVPGDRYGYTF. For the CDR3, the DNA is TGTGCCAGCAGCTTAGTACCGGGGGACCGCTATGGCTACACCTTC.

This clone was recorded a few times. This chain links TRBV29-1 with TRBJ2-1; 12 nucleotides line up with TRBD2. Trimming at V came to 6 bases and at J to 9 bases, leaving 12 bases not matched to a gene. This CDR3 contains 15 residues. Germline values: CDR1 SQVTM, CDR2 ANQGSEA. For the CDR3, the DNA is TGCAGCGTCGGCCCCAGGCTAGCGGGAGGGGGTGAGCAGTTCTTC. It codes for CSVGPRLAGGGEQFF.

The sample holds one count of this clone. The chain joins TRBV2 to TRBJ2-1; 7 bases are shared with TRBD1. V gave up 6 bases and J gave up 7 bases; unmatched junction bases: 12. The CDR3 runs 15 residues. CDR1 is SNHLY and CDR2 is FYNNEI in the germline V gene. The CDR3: CASRWDGTAPNEQFF. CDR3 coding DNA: TGTGCCAGCAGGTGGGATGGGACAGCCCCTAATGAGCAGTTCTTC.

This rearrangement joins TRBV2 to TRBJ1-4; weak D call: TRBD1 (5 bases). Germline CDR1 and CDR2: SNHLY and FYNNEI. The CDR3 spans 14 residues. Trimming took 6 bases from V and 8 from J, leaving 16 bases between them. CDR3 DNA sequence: TGTGCCAGCAGCCAGCAGGGTAGTGGAGAAAAACTGTTTTTT. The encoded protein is CASSQQGSGEKLFF. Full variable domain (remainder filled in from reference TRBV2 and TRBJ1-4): EPEVTQTPSHQVTQMGQEVILRCVPISNHLYFYWYRQILGQKVEFLVSFYNNEISEKSEIFDDQFSVERPDGSNFTLKIRSTKLEDSAMYFCASSQQGSGEKLFFGSGTQLSVL.

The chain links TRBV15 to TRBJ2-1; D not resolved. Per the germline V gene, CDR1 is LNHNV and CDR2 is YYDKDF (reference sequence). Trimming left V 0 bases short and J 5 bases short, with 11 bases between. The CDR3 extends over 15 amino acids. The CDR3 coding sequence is TGTGCCACCAGCAGAGATTCAAGCTCTCACAATGAGCAGTTCTTC. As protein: CATSRDSSSHNEQFF.

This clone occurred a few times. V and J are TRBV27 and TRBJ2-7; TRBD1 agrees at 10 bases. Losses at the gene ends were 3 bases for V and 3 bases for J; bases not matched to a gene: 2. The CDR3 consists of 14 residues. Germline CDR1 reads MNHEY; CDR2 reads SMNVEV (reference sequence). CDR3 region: CASSFRTGGYEQYF. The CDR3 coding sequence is TGTGCCAGCAGTTTCCGGACAGGGGGCTACGAGCAGTACTTC.

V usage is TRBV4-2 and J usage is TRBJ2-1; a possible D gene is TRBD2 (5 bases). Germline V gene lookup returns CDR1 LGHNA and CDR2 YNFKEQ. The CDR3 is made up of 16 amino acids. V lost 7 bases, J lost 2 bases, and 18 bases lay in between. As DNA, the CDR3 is TGTGCCAGCACCTATACAGCGGATAACCCCTACAATGAGCAGTTCTTC. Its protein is CASTYTADNPYNEQFF.

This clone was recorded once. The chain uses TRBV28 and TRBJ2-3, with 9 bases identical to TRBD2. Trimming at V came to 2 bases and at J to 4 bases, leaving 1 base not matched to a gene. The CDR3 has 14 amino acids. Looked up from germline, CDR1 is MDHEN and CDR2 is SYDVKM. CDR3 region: CASSLLAGPDTQYF. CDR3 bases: TGTGCCAGCAGTTTACTAGCGGGACCAGATACGCAGTATTTT.

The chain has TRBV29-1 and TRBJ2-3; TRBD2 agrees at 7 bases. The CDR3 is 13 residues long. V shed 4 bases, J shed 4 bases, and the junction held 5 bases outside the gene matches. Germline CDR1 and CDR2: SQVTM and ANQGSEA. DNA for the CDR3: TGCAGCGTTGCGGGGGGAGTCGCAGATACGCAGTATTTT. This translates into CSVAGGVADTQYF.

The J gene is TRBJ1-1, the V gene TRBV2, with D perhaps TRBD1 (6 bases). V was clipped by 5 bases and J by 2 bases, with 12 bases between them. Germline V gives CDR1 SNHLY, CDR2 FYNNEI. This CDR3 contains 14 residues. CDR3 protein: CASSKQGINTEAFF. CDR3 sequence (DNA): TGTGCCAGCAGTAAGCAGGGGATAAACACTGAAGCTTTCTTT.

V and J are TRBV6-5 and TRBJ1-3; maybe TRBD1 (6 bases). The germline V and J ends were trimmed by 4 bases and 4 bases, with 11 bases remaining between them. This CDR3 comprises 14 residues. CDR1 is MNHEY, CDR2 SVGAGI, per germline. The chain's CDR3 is CASSLTGSGNTIYF. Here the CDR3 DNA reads TGTGCCAGCAGTTTAACAGGGTCAGGAAACACCATATATTTT.

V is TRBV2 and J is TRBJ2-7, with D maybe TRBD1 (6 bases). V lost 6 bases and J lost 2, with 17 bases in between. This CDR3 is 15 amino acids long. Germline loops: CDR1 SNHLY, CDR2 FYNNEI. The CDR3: CASSPGTHRTYEQYF. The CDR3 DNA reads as TGTGCCAGCAGCCCTGGGACACACCGTACCTACGAGCAGTACTTC.

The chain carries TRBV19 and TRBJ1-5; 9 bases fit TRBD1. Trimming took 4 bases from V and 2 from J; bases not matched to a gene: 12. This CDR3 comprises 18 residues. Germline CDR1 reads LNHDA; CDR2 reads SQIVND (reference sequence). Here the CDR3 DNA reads TGTGCCAGTAGTAAGTTCGGGACAGGGAGCGGAGGCAATCAGCCCCAGCATTTT. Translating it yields CASSKFGTGSGGNQPQHF.